Listed below are T cell receptor beta chains from one sample, sequenced in a study of blood T cell repertoires in COVID-19. Data came from immunoSEQ multiplex PCR; TCRdb stores just in-frame clones and leaves some out. The data hold 150,000 to 200,000 clones, with roughly 77% observed a single time. The sequencing input was peripheral blood. All receptors derive from a woman aged 80 or over with COVID-19, enrolled during active disease. Each CDR3 is given with its conserved first and last residue. D genes are given only for firm matches. Some rows have no size entry. The others give once, few or many, or a class for an expanded clone.

>NA|NA|TRBJ2-7|TRBV15
CATSRGWSTDEQYF
TGTGCCACCAGCAGAGGTTGGTCGACAGACGAGCAGTACTTC
>NA|few|TRBJ1-1|TRBV6-5
CASSQRASLEAFF
TGTGCCAGCAGTCAGAGAGCGTCCCTTGAAGCTTTCTTT
>NA|NA|TRBJ1-2|TRBV9
CASSPYSPDGGLYGYTF
TGTGCCAGCAGCCCTTATTCCCCGGACGGGGGTTTGTATGGCTACACCTTC
>TRBD1|NA|TRBJ2-2|TRBV5-4
CASSWDRSLGTGELFF
TGTGCCAGCAGCTGGGACAGGTCTTTGGGCACCGGGGAGCTGTTTTTT
>TRBD1|NA|TRBJ1-6|TRBV5-1
CASSPGQPNSPLHF
TGCGCCAGCAGCCCGGGACAGCCCAATTCACCCCTCCACTTT
>NA|NA|TRBJ2-5|TRBV7-2
CASSRDSGSTETQYF
TGTGCCAGCAGCCGGGACTCCGGATCTACAGAGACCCAGTACTTC
>NA|NA|TRBJ1-2|TRBV7-2
CASRRDRRVYGYTF
TGTGCCAGCAGGCGTGACAGAAGGGTCTATGGCTACACCTTC
>TRBD2|NA|TRBJ2-3|TRBV28
CASSPTSGSRKDTQYF
TGTGCCAGCAGTCCGACTAGCGGGAGTAGGAAAGATACGCAGTATTTT
>TRBD1|NA|TRBJ2-7|TRBV27
CASSSYFLRDSTYEQYF
TGTGCCAGCAGTTCCTACTTTCTCCGGGACAGTACCTACGAGCAGTACTTC
>NA|once|TRBJ1-3|TRBV18
CASSPRAGLDTIYF
TGTGCCAGCTCACCACGGGCAGGTTTGGACACCATATATTTT
>NA|NA|TRBJ2-2|TRBV5-4
CASSLGGGPTGELFF
TGTGCCAGCAGCTTGGGGGGGGGCCCCACCGGGGAGCTGTTTTTT
>NA|once|TRBJ2-1|TRBV18
CASSPPNSHNEQFF
TGTGCCAGCTCACCACCGAACAGCCACAATGAGCAGTTCTTC
>NA|once|TRBJ2-2|TRBV28
CASSSTRQANTGELFF
TGTGCCAGCAGTTCAACCCGACAGGCAAACACCGGGGAGCTGTTTTTT
>NA|once|TRBJ2-7|TRBV18
CASSQTGYEQYF
TGTGCCAGCTCACAGACGGGTTACGAGCAGTACTTC
>TRBD1|NA|TRBJ1-1|TRBV3-1/TRBV3-2
CASSPGQRREAFF
TGTGCCAGCAGCCCGGGACAGCGGAGAGAAGCTTTCTTT
>TRBD2|NA|TRBJ2-7|TRBV6-8
CASSNSSGISSYEQYF
TGTGCCAGCAGCAACTCTAGCGGGATTAGCTCCTACGAGCAGTACTTC
>TRBD2|NA|TRBJ2-7|TRBV5-5
CASIGTSGRSLSYEQYF
TGTGCCAGCATCGGGACTAGCGGGAGGTCCCTCTCCTACGAGCAGTACTTC
>NA|NA|TRBJ1-3|TRBV20-1
CSASRFGGNTIYF
TGCAGTGCTAGTAGGTTCGGGGGAAACACCATATATTTT
>NA|NA|TRBJ2-2|TRBV28
CASSAVIPTGELFF
TGTGCCAGCTCGGCGGTAATCCCCACCGGGGAGCTGTTTTTT
>NA|NA|TRBJ2-5|TRBV4-1
CASSPGRSQETQYF
TGCGCCAGCAGCCCGGGGAGGAGCCAAGAGACCCAGTACTTC
>NA|NA|TRBJ2-7|TRBV6-5
CASVAPGSNYEQYF
TGTGCCAGCGTTGCCCCGGGGAGCAACTACGAGCAGTACTTC
>NA|NA|TRBJ1-2|TRBV27
CASSPLTGQGGYTF
TGTGCCAGCAGCCCACTTACAGGGCAGGGAGGCTACACCTTC
>TRBD2|few|TRBJ2-3|TRBV18
CASSPTSGTTDTQYF
TGTGCCAGCTCACCGACTAGCGGGACCACAGATACGCAGTATTTT
>TRBD2|few|TRBJ2-7|TRBV7-2
CASSPQSGSPPIYEQYF
TGTGCCAGCAGCCCCCAGAGCGGGAGTCCCCCGATCTACGAGCAGTACTTC
>NA|NA|TRBJ2-1|TRBV12-5
CASGAPSSYNEQFF
TGTGCTAGTGGGGCCCCTAGCTCCTACAATGAGCAGTTCTTC
>NA|NA|TRBJ2-2|TRBV7-9
CASSNQLAYANTGELFF
TGTGCCAGCAGCAATCAACTAGCTTACGCGAACACCGGGGAGCTGTTTTTT
>NA|NA|TRBJ2-3|TRBV12-3/TRBV12-4
CASSLTSTGVQYF
TGTGCCAGCAGTTTAACTAGCACTGGCGTGCAGTATTTT
>NA|few|TRBJ1-5|TRBV3-1/TRBV3-2
CASSPGEGFQPQHF
TGTGCCAGCAGCCCCGGGGAGGGTTTTCAGCCCCAGCATTTT
>NA|NA|TRBJ1-5|TRBV2
CASTRDKNQPQHF
TGTGCCAGCACGAGGGACAAAAATCAGCCCCAGCATTTT
>TRBD2|NA|TRBJ2-3|TRBV7-9
CASSTSGRAPDTQYF
TGTGCCAGCAGCACAAGCGGGAGGGCCCCAGATACGCAGTATTTT
>NA|NA|TRBJ1-4|TRBV28
CASRRGRGEKLFF
TGTGCCAGCCGACGGGGGAGAGGTGAAAAACTGTTTTTT
>NA|NA|TRBJ2-3|TRBV6-5
CASRASGTDTQYF
TGTGCCAGCAGAGCTAGCGGCACAGATACGCAGTATTTT
>TRBD2|NA|TRBJ2-5|TRBV10-3
CAISLSGVGQETQYF
TGTGCCATCAGCCTTAGCGGGGTGGGTCAAGAGACCCAGTACTTC
>TRBD1|NA|TRBJ1-2|TRBV10-3
CASGQGNGYTF
TGTGCCAGCGGACAGGGGAACGGCTACACCTTC
>TRBD2|NA|TRBJ2-7|TRBV5-1
CASSLAGGLAANEQYF
TGCGCCAGCAGCTTGGCCGGGGGACTAGCAGCCAACGAGCAGTACTTC
>TRBD1|NA|TRBJ1-1|TRBV24-1
CATRGGGTGVSTEAFF
TGTGCCACCAGAGGAGGGGGGACAGGGGTGTCCACTGAAGCTTTCTTT
>TRBD2|once|TRBJ2-2|TRBV5-1
CASSSGTNTGELFF
TGCGCCAGCAGCAGCGGGACGAACACCGGGGAGCTGTTTTTT
>TRBD1|NA|TRBJ1-5|TRBV5-8
CASSSQGAAQPQHF
TGTGCCAGCAGCTCGCAGGGGGCCGCTCAGCCCCAGCATTTT
>NA|NA|TRBJ2-3|TRBV19
CASSIFKGSGTDTQYF
TGTGCCAGTAGTATATTTAAGGGGTCGGGCACAGATACGCAGTATTTT